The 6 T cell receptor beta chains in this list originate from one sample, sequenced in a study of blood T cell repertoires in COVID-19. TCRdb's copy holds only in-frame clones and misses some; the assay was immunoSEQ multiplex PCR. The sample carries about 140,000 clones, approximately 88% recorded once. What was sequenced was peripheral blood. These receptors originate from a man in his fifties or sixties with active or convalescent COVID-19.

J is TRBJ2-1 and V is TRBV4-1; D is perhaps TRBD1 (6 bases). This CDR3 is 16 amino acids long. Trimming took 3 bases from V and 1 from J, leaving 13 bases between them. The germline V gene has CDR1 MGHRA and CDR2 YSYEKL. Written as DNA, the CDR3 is TGCGCCAGCAGCCAGGGACACTCTACTTCCTACAATGAGCAGTTCTTC. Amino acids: CASSQGHSTSYNEQFF.

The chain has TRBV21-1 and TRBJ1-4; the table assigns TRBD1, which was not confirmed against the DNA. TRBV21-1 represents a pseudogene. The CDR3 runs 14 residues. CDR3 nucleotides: TGTGACCCGGACAGGGGAGAAACTAATGAAAAACTGTTTTTT. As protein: CDPDRGETNEKLFF.

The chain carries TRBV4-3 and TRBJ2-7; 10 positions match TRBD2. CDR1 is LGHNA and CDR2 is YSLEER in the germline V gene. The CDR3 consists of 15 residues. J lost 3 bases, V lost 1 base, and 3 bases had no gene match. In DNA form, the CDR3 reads TGCGCCAGCAGCCAAGCCGGACTAGCGGTCTACGAGCAGTACTTC. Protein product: CASSQAGLAVYEQYF.

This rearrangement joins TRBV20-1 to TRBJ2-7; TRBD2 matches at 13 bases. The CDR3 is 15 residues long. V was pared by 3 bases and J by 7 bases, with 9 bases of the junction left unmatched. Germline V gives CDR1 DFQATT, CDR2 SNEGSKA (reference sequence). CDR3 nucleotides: TGCAGTGCTAGTACTAGCGGGAGGGCCCTCGGAGAGCAGTACTTC. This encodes CSASTSGRALGEQYF.

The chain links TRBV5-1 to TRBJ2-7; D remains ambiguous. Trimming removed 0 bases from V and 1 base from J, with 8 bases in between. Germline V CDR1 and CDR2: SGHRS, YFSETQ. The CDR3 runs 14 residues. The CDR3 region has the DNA TGCGCCAGCAGCTTGGGTACCAGTTCCTACGAGCAGTACTTC. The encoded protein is CASSLGTSSYEQYF.

CDR3 sequence (DNA): TGTGCCAGCAGTTACGGGACAGGTCCCTACTACGAGCAGTACTTC. Its translation is CASSYGTGPYYEQYF. The chain carries TRBV6-5 and TRBJ2-7; 8 bases agree with TRBD1. Germline V gives CDR1 MNHEY, CDR2 SVGAGI. V lost 2 bases and J lost 3; bases outside the gene matches: 6. The CDR3 is 15 amino acids.